The next 9 T cell receptor beta chains were all read from a single sample in a study of blood T cell repertoires in COVID-19. Sequenced by immunoSEQ multiplex PCR; TCRdb stores in-frame clones only, minus some. The sample yields 130,000 to 150,000 clones, 80% to 85% seen once. Sequencing was done on a sample of peripheral blood. The receptors stem from a human donor in a cohort sampled during active COVID-19.

The V call is TRBV10-2, the J call TRBJ2-1, with 9 bases lining up with TRBD2. From germline, CDR1 is WSHSY and CDR2 SAAADI. With 11 bases clipped from V and 2 bases from J, the junction kept 4 bases outside the gene matches. The CDR3 sequence is 13 residues long. The CDR3 DNA follows: TGCGCCGCGGGGGGGACTGCCTACAATGAGCAGTTCTTC. Translating gives CAAGGTAYNEQFF.

A few counts support this clone. The chain combines TRBV7-2 with TRBJ1-3; tentatively, D is TRBD1 (6 bases). The CDR3 contains 15 residues. Trimming cost V 4 bases and J 4 bases, with 14 bases left between them. The germline gives CDR1 SGHTA, CDR2 FQGNSA. As DNA, the CDR3 is TGTGCCAGCAGCTCGTCAGGGGTTCCCGGAAACACCATATATTTT. Amino acids: CASSSSGVPGNTIYF. The full variable domain, its missing parts supplied by reference TRBV7-2 and TRBJ1-3, is GAGVSQSPSNKVTEKGKDVELRCDPISGHTALYWYRQSLGQGLEFLIYFQGNSAPDKSGLPSDRFSAERTGGSVSTLTIQRTQQEDSAVYLCASSSSGVPGNTIYFGEGSWLTVV.

This rearrangement joins TRBV3-1 (or the pseudogene TRBV3-2) to TRBJ1-1; a weak D match, TRBD1 (6 bases). CDR3 length equals 13 residues. V was trimmed by 3 bases and J by 5 bases, leaving 10 bases between them. Germline assignment: CDR1 LGHDT and CDR2 YNNKEL (reference sequence). CDR3 bases: TGTGCCAGCAGCCACAGGGGTGGGACTGAAGCTTTCTTT. This translates into CASSHRGGTEAFF.

The rearrangement links TRBV7-2 to TRBJ2-7; D is possibly TRBD2 (5 bases). This CDR3 spans 14 amino acids. Trimming left V 3 bases short and J 4 bases short, with 13 bases between. Germline V gene data show CDR1 as SGHTA and CDR2 as FQGNSA. CDR3 amino acids: CASSFRRSMYEQYF. CDR3 nucleotides: TGTGCCAGCAGCTTCAGGAGGAGTATGTACGAGCAGTACTTC.

The sample holds one count of this clone. The genes are TRBV25-1 and TRBJ1-6, with 9 positions matching TRBD1. Germline V gene data show CDR1 as MGHDK and CDR2 as SYGVNS. V lost 4 bases, J lost 13 bases, and 2 bases stayed unmatched. The CDR3 has 12 residues. The CDR3 DNA reads as TGTGCCAGCAGTGGCGACAGGGGGCCCCTCCACTTT. Translating it yields CASSGDRGPLHF.

Notes on this clone: One junction end disagrees with the germline gene, perhaps due to a read error. This chain joins TRBV5-8 and TRBJ2-7, with 10 positions matching TRBD2. The CDR3 covers 15 residues. Per germline, CDR1 SGHTS and CDR2 YDEGEE. This CDR3 reads CATSPLAGGSYEQYF. As DNA, the CDR3 is TGTGCCACCAGCCCCTTAGCGGGGGGTTCCTACGAGCAGTACTTC. The variable domain in full, completed from reference TRBV5-8 and TRBJ2-7, reads EAGVTQSPTHLIKTRGQQATLRCSPISGHTSVYWYQQALGLGLQFLLWYDEGEERNRGNFPPRFSGRQFPNYSSELNVNALELEDSALYLCATSPLAGGSYEQYFGPGTRLTVT.

The genes are TRBV30 and TRBJ1-6, with D possibly matching TRBD1 (5 bases). The CDR3 contains 14 residues. Germline CDR1 reads GTSNPN; CDR2 reads SVGIG (reference sequence). V lost 5 bases and J lost 9, with 17 bases in between. The CDR3 spells CAWLSGTGGSPLHF. The CDR3 DNA sequence: TGTGCCTGGCTCTCCGGGACTGGAGGTTCACCCCTCCACTTT.

This clone has only a few counts. The chain is built from TRBV10-3 and TRBJ1-1, with TRBD1 identical over 7 bases. There are 14 residues in the CDR3. CDR1 is ENHRY, CDR2 SYGVKD, per germline. V lost 10 bases and J lost 7; bases outside the gene matches: 15. CDR3 region: CATRGDSEIGEAFF. CDR3 sequence (DNA): TGTGCCACCAGAGGGGACAGTGAGATAGGTGAAGCTTTCTTT.

The rearrangement links TRBV10-3 to TRBJ1-1; D might be TRBD1 (6 bases). CDR1 and CDR2 from the germline V gene are ENHRY and SYGVKD. The V end was cut by 4 bases, the J end by 1 base, with 13 bases between. The CDR3 loop spans 15 amino acids. CDR3 nucleotides: TGTGCCATCAGTGCGTGGGGACATTCGAACACTGAAGCTTTCTTT. It specifies CAISAWGHSNTEAFF.